These T cell receptor beta chains were read from a single sample in a study of blood T cell repertoires in COVID-19. Method: immunoSEQ multiplex PCR; TCRdb's copy keeps in-frame clones and lacks some. The table has around 300,000 clones, around 87% seen once. The sample was peripheral blood. The receptors here all came from a middle-aged man with active or convalescent COVID-19. CDR3s include the opening cysteine and the closing phenylalanine or tryptophan. A D gene is named only where the DNA matches it firmly. Clone size appears in some rows only: once, few, many, or a class for an expanded clone.

J	length	size	V	D	DNA	CDR3
TRBJ1-1	16	once	TRBV27	.	TGTGCCACACTGAGAGGGGGGGGAGGTATTGGCACTGAAGCTTTCTTT	CATLRGGGGIGTEAFF
TRBJ1-2	17	.	TRBV6-6	TRBD1	TGTGCCAGCAGTCGCTCCACCGGGACAGGGGGCCGGTATGGCTACACCTTC	CASSRSTGTGGRYGYTF
TRBJ1-5	15	.	TRBV2	TRBD1	TGTGCCAGCAGCATTGAGACAGGGGGGGATCAGCCCCAGCATTTT	CASSIETGGDQPQHF
TRBJ2-5	15	.	TRBV10-3	.	TGTGCCATCAGTGACTCGAAAGGGGGTATGGAGACCCAGTACTTC	CAISDSKGGMETQYF
TRBJ1-4	16	once	TRBV7-2	.	TGTGCCAGCCAAAAAACAGGAGGGCTGTTTATTGAAAAACTGTTTTTT	CASQKTGGLFIEKLFF
TRBJ1-1	15	.	TRBV5-1	.	TGCGCCAGCAGCTTGGATGTAGCGGGCCCCACTGAAGCTTTCTTT	CASSLDVAGPTEAFF
TRBJ1-2	13	.	TRBV6-5	TRBD1	TGTGCCAGCGAAACCAGACAGGGGGATGGCTACACCTTC	CASETRQGDGYTF
TRBJ2-2	13	few	TRBV19	.	TGTGCCAGTAGTATGCGGGACTTCGGGGAGCTGTTTTTT	CASSMRDFGELFF
TRBJ2-1	15	once	TRBV5-1	TRBD1	TGCGCCAGCAGCTTGGCAGGGGGTAGGAACAATGAGCAGTTCTTC	CASSLAGGRNNEQFF
TRBJ2-7	15	.	TRBV3-1/TRBV3-2	TRBD2	TGTGCCAGCAGCCAAGGTCAGGGAGGGTACTACGAGCAGTACTTC	CASSQGQGGYYEQYF
TRBJ2-3	16	.	TRBV18	.	TGTGCCAGCCGTCCTTTCCGGGACACAGGCACAGATACGCAGTATTTT	CASRPFRDTGTDTQYF
TRBJ1-2	12	.	TRBV5-6	.	TGTGCCAGCAGCTTGGGGGACAAGAGCTACACCTTC	CASSLGDKSYTF
TRBJ1-1	13	.	TRBV28	.	TGTGCCAGCGGAGAGGTCTATTACACTGAAGCTTTCTTT	CASGEVYYTEAFF
TRBJ1-4	16	few	TRBV11-2	TRBD1	TGTGCCAGCAGCCCCGGCCGGGACAGCCATAATGAAAAACTGTTTTTT	CASSPGRDSHNEKLFF
TRBJ1-6	18	.	TRBV23-1	TRBD1	TGCGCCAGCAGTCGCCTAGTGACAGGGATCTCCTATAATTCACCCCTCCACTTT	CASSRLVTGISYNSPLHF
TRBJ2-7	15	few	TRBV18	.	TGTGCCAGCTCACCACCGACCCAGGGGGGATACGAGCAGTACTTC	CASSPPTQGGYEQYF
TRBJ1-2	15	.	TRBV5-5	.	TGTGCCAGCAGCTTGACTGTTTCCAATAACTATGGCTACACCTTC	CASSLTVSNNYGYTF
TRBJ1-6	13	.	TRBV7-9	TRBD1	TGTGCCAGCAGTTCAACAGGGGATTCACCCCTCCACTTT	CASSSTGDSPLHF
TRBJ1-1	13	.	TRBV6-6	TRBD1	TGTGCCAGCAGTTACTCGACCGGCAGGGGGAATTTCTTT	CASSYSTGRGNFF
TRBJ2-3	16	.	TRBV6-5	.	TGTGCCAGCAGTTTCGGCGGAGCAACTAGCACAGATACGCAGTATTTT	CASSFGGATSTDTQYF
TRBJ2-2	13	.	TRBV2	.	TGTGCCAGCAGTGTTTCAAACACCGGGGAGCTGTTTTTT	CASSVSNTGELFF
TRBJ1-4	16	.	TRBV2	.	TGTGCCAGCAGTGAGGGCAGGGTTGCAACTAATGAAAAACTGTTTTTT	CASSEGRVATNEKLFF
TRBJ1-2	12	once	TRBV28	.	TGTGCCAGCAGTTTATATACAGGTGGCTACACCTTC	CASSLYTGGYTF
TRBJ2-7	12	once	TRBV6-5	.	TGTGCCAGCAGTTACTTCAGGTACGAGCAGTACTTC	CASSYFRYEQYF
TRBJ2-7	15	.	TRBV7-7	.	TGTGCTAGCAGCTTTAGACAGGTAGGGCCCTACGAGCAGTACTTC	CASSFRQVGPYEQYF
TRBJ2-7	17	.	TRBV19	TRBD2	TGTGCCAGTAGACCGACTAGCGGGGGGGCCGTTGCCTACGAGCAGTACTTC	CASRPTSGGAVAYEQYF
TRBJ2-2	16	once	TRBV19	.	TGTGCCAGTAGTCAATACAGTATCGCGAACACCGGGGAGCTGTTTTTT	CASSQYSIANTGELFF
TRBJ2-5	14	.	TRBV2	TRBD1	TGTGCCAGCAGGGACAGGGGGTTCGGGGAGACCCAGTACTTC	CASRDRGFGETQYF
TRBJ2-1	15	once	TRBV7-3	.	TGTGCCAGCAGCTTCGGCTCCCAGGCATACAATGAGCAGTTCTTC	CASSFGSQAYNEQFF
TRBJ1-1	14	.	TRBV30	.	TGTGCCTGGGTGTCGGGACACCCGAACACTGAAGCTTTCTTT	CAWVSGHPNTEAFF
TRBJ2-2	15	.	TRBV19	TRBD2	TGTGCCAGTAGTATCCTAGCGGGGAGCACCGGGGAGCTGTTTTTT	CASSILAGSTGELFF
TRBJ2-1	8	.	TRBV2	.	TGTGCCAGCCAGGAGCAGTTCTTC	CASQEQFF
TRBJ1-5	14	.	TRBV28	TRBD1	TGTGCCAGCGTTCCCGGGACAGGGAACCAGCCCCAGCATTTT	CASVPGTGNQPQHF
TRBJ2-7	16	.	TRBV18	TRBD1	TGTGCCAGCTCTCGTACAGGGGGAAGGGTCTCCTACGAGCAGTACTTC	CASSRTGGRVSYEQYF
TRBJ1-1	13	once	TRBV10-3	.	TGTGCCATCAGTGACGCAGAGAACACTGAAGCTTTCTTT	CAISDAENTEAFF
TRBJ2-7	21	.	TRBV4-2	TRBD2	TGTGCCAGCAGCCGCCGTCCCCCTAGCGGGAGATTGGGTCAGTTGGCCTACGAGCAGTACTTC	CASSRRPPSGRLGQLAYEQYF
TRBJ2-3	14	.	TRBV30	TRBD2	TGTGCCTGCCAGCGTAGCGGGAGTTCAGATACGCAGTATTTT	CACQRSGSSDTQYF
TRBJ1-5	12	.	TRBV29-1	TRBD1	TGCAGCGTTGGGGACAGAGATCAGCCCCAGCATTTT	CSVGDRDQPQHF
TRBJ1-6	15	.	TRBV27	.	TGTGCCAGCAGTTTACAGGGTCTTTATAATTCACCCCTCCACTTT	CASSLQGLYNSPLHF
TRBJ1-1	14	.	TRBV9	.	TGTGCCAGCACGGGGGGTGATGGGAGCACTGAAGCTTTCTTT	CASTGGDGSTEAFF
TRBJ1-2	13	.	TRBV2	.	TGTGCCAGCAGTGAAGGGGAGGGGAGGGGCTACACCTTC	CASSEGEGRGYTF
TRBJ1-1	14	.	TRBV7-6	TRBD1	TGTGCCAGCAGCCCGGACAGGGTGAACACTGAAGCTTTCTTT	CASSPDRVNTEAFF
TRBJ2-5	17	.	TRBV10-3	TRBD2	TGTGCCATCAGTGAGAGGCTTGATAGCGGGAGTGCAGAGACCCAGTACTTC	CAISERLDSGSAETQYF
TRBJ1-1	12	.	TRBV12-3/TRBV12-4	.	TGTGCCAGCAGTCTGATTGGCTCTGAAGCTTTCTTT	CASSLIGSEAFF